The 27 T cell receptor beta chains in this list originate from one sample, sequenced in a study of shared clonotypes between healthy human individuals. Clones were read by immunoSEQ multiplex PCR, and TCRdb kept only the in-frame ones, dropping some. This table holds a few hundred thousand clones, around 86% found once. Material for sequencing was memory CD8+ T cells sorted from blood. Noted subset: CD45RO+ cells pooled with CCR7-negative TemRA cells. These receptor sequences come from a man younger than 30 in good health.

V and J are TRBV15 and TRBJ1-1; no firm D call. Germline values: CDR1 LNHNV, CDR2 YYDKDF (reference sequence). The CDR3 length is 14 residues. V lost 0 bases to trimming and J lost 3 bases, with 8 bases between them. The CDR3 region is CATSRDAGYTEAFF. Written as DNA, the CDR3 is TGTGCCACCAGCAGAGATGCTGGGTACACTGAAGCTTTCTTT.

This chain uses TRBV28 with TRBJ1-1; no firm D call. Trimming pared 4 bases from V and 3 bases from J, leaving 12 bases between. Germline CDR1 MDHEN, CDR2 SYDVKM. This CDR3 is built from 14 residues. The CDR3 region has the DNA TGTGCCAGCAGTTCTAGCGAGGGTTACACTGAAGCTTTCTTT. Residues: CASSSSEGYTEAFF.

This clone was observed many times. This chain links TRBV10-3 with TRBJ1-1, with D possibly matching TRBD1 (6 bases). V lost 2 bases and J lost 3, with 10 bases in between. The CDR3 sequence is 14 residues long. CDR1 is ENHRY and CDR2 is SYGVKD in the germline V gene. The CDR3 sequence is CAISEGQPYTEAFF. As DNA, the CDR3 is TGTGCCATCAGTGAGGGACAGCCTTACACTGAAGCTTTCTTT.

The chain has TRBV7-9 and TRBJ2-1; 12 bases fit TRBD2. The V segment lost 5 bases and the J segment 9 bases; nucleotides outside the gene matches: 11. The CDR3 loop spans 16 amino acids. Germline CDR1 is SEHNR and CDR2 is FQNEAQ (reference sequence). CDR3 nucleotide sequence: TGTGCCAGCAGCCTAAGACTAGCGGGGGCTGATGGTGAGCAGTTCTTC. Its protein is CASSLRLAGADGEQFF.

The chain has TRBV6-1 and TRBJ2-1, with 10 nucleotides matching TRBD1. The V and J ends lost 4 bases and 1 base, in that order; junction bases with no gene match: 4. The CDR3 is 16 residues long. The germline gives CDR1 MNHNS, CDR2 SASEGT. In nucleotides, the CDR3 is TGTGCCAGCAGTGTACGGGGACAGGGGTCCTACAATGAGCAGTTCTTC. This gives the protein CASSVRGQGSYNEQFF.

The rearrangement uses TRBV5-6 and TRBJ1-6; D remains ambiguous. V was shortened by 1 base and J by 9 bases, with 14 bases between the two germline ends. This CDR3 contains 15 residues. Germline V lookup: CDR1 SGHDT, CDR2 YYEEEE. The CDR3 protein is CASSLSPGVSSPLHF. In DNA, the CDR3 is TGTGCCAGCAGCTTGTCCCCCGGGGTATCTTCACCCCTCCACTTT.

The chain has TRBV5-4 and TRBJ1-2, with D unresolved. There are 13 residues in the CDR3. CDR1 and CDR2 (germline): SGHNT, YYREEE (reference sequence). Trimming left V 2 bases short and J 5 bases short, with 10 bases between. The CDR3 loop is CASSLSGGYGYTF. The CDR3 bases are TGTGCCAGCAGCTTAAGCGGCGGGTATGGCTACACCTTC.

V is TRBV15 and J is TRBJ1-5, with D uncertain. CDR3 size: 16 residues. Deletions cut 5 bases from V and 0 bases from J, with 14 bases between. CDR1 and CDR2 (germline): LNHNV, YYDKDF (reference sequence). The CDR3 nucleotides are TGTGCCACCAGCCCCCAAGTGAGGATTAGCAATCAGCCCCAGCATTTT. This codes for CATSPQVRISNQPQHF.

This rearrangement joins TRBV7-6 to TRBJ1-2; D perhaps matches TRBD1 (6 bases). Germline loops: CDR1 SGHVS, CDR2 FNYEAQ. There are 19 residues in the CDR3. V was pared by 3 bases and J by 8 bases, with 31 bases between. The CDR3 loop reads CASSFYQQGGSFKVRGYTF. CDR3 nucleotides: TGTGCCAGCAGCTTCTATCAACAGGGCGGTTCGTTTAAGGTTCGGGGCTACACCTTC. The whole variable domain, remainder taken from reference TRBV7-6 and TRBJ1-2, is GAGVSQSPRYKVTKRGQDVALRCDPISGHVSLYWYRQALGQGPEFLTYFNYEAQQDKSGLPNDRFSAERPEGSISTLTIQRTEQRDSAMYRCASSFYQQGGSFKVRGYTFGSGTRLTVV.

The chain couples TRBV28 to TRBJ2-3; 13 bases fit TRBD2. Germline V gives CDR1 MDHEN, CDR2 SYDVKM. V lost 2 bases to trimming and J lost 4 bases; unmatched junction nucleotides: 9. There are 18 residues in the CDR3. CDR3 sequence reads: CASSLELAGGPSADTQYF. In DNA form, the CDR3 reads TGTGCCAGCAGTTTAGAACTAGCGGGAGGGCCATCCGCAGATACGCAGTATTTT.

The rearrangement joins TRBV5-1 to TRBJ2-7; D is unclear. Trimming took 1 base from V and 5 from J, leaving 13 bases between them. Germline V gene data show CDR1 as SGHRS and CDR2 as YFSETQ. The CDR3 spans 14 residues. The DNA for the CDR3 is TGCGCCAGCAGCTTGTACGACCGCCTGAACGAGCAGTACTTC. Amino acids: CASSLYDRLNEQYF.

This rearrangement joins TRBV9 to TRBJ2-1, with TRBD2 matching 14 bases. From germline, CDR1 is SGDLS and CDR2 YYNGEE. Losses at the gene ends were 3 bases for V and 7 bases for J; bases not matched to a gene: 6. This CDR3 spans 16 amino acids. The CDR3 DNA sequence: TGTGCCAGCAGCGGACTAGCGGGAGGGCCTTTAAATGAGCAGTTCTTC. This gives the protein CASSGLAGGPLNEQFF. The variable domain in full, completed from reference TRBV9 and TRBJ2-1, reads DSGVTQTPKHLITATGQRVTLRCSPRSGDLSVYWYQQSLDQGLQFLIQYYNGEERAKGNILERFSAQQFPDLHSELNLSSLELGDSALYFCASSGLAGGPLNEQFFGPGTRLTVL.

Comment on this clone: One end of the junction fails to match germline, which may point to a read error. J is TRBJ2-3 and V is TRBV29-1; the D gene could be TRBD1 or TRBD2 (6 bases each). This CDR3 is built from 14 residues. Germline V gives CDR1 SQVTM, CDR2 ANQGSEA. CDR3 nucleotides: TGCAGCCTTGACGGGGGCTTGGACACAGATACGCAGTATTTT. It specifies CSLDGGLDTDTQYF.

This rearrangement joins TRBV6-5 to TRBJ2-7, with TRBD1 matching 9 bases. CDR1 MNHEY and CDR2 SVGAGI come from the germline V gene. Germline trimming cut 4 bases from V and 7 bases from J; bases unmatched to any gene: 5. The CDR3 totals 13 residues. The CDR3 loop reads CASSFPGTGEQYF. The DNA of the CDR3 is TGTGCCAGCAGTTTCCCCGGGACAGGGGAGCAGTACTTC.

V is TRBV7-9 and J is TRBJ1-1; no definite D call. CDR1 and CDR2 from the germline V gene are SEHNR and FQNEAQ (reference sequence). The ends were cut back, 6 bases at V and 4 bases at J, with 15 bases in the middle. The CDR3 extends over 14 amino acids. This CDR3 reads CASSSGPLGTEAFF. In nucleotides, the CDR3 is TGTGCCAGCAGTTCCGGGCCTTTGGGCACTGAAGCTTTCTTT.

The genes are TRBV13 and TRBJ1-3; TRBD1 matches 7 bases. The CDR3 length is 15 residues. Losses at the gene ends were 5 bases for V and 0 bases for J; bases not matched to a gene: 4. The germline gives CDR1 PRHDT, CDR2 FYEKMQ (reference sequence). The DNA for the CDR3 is TGTGCCAGCAGCGACCGACAGGGCTCTGGAAACACCATATATTTT. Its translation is CASSDRQGSGNTIYF. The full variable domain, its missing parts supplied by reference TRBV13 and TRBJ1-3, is AAGVIQSPRHLIKEKRETATLKCYPIPRHDTVYWYQQGPGQDPQFLISFYEKMQSDKGSIPDRFSAQQFSDYHSELNMSSLELGDSALYFCASSDRQGSGNTIYFGEGSWLTVV.

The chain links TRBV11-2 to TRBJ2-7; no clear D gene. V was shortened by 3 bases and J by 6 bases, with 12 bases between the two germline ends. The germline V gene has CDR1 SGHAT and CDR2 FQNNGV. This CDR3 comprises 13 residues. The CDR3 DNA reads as TGTGCCAGCAGCTTCCGACCCGGCTTCGAGCAGTACTTC. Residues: CASSFRPGFEQYF.

CDR3 residues: CASSYAGQSYEQYF. The CDR3 DNA sequence: TGTGCCAGCAGTTACGCGGGACAGAGCTACGAGCAGTACTTC. The J gene is TRBJ2-7, the V gene TRBV6-5, with TRBD1 as a possible D gene (7 bases). Germline loops: CDR1 MNHEY, CDR2 SVGAGI. V shed 2 bases and J shed 3 bases, with 11 bases lying between them. The CDR3 length is 14 residues.

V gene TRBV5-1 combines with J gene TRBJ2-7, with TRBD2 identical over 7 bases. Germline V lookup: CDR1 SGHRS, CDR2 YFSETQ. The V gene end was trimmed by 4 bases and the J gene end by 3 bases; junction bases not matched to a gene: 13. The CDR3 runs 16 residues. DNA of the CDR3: TGCGCCAGCAGCCCCTCTGCTTGGGGGGGATACTACGAGCAGTACTTC. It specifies CASSPSAWGGYYEQYF. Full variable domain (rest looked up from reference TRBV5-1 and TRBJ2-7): KAGVTQTPRYLIKTRGQQVTLSCSPISGHRSVSWYQQTPGQGLQFLFEYFSETQRNKGNFPGRFSGRQFSNSRSEMNVSTLELGDSALYLCASSPSAWGGYYEQYFGPGTRLTVT.

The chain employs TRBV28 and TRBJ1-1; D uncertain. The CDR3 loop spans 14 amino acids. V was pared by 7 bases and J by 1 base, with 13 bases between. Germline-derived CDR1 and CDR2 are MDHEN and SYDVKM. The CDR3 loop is CASTQPTTNTEAFF. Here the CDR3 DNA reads TGTGCCAGCACGCAACCGACCACGAACACTGAAGCTTTCTTT.

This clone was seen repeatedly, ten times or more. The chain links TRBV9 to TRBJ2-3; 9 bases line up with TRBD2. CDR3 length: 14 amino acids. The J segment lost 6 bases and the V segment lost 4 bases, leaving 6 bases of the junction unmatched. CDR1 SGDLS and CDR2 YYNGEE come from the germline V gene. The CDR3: CASSYSGRLDTQYF. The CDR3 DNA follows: TGTGCCAGCAGCTATAGCGGGAGACTGGATACGCAGTATTTT. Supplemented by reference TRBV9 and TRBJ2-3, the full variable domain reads DSGVTQTPKHLITATGQRVTLRCSPRSGDLSVYWYQQSLDQGLQFLIQYYNGEERAKGNILERFSAQQFPDLHSELNLSSLELGDSALYFCASSYSGRLDTQYFGPGTRLTVL.

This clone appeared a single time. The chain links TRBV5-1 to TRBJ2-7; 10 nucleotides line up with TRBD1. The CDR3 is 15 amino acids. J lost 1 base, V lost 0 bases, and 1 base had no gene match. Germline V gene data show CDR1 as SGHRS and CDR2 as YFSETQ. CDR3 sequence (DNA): TGCGCCAGCAGCTTGGTGGGACAGGGGTCCTACGAGCAGTACTTC. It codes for CASSLVGQGSYEQYF.

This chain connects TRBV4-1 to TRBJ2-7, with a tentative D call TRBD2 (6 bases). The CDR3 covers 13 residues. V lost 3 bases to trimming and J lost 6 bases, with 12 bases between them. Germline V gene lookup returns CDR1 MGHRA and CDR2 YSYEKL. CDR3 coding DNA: TGCGCCAGCAGCCATGGGGCGGAGGGCGAGCAGTACTTC. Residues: CASSHGAEGEQYF.

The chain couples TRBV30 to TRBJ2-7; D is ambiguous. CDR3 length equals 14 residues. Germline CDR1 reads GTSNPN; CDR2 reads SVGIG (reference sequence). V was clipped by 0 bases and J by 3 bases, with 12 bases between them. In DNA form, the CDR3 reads TGTGCCTGGAGTGTACCCCCCAGATACTACGAGCAGTACTTC. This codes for CAWSVPPRYYEQYF.

Written as DNA, the CDR3 is TGTGCCAGCAGCTTAAGACAGGCGGTCCCCCGCGGCTCTGGAAACACCATATATTTT. The encoded protein is CASSLRQAVPRGSGNTIYF. J is TRBJ1-3 and V is TRBV7-9; D might be TRBD1 (6 bases). CDR1 is SEHNR and CDR2 is FQNEAQ in the germline V gene (reference sequence). CDR3 length: 19 amino acids. V dropped 2 bases and J dropped 0 bases, with 20 bases sitting between them.

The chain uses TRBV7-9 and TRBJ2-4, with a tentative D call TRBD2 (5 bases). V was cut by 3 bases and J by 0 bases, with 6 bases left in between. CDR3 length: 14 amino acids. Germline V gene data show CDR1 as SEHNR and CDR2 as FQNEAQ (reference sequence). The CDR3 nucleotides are TGTGCCAGCAGCTTCGGACTAGCCAAAAACATTCAGTACTTC. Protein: CASSFGLAKNIQYF.

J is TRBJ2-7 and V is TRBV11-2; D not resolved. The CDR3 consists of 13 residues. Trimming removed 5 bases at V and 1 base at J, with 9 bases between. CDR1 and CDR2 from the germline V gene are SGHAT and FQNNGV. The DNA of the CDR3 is TGTGCCAGCAGCCGTGTGTCATCCTACGAGCAGTACTTC. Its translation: CASSRVSSYEQYF.